Listed below are T cell receptor beta chains from one sample, sequenced in a study of early T cells in non-severe SARS-CoV-2 infection. TCRdb analysed the 5' RACE reads with MiXCR anew, one entry per CDR3 protein. The table has about 60,000 distinct CDR3 sequences, around an eighth seen once; the top ten hold about 5%. The sequenced material came from whole blood. These receptor sequences come from an adult who was a healthcare worker with PCR-confirmed SARS-CoV-2 infection or an uninfected control (not recorded which). Both conserved end residues are part of each CDR3. The D gene is left open where the match is weak. Size is stated for part of the rows, as once, few or many counts, or as a class when the clone is expanded.

d_call j_call v_call clone_size cdr3_aa cdr3_nt
TRBD2 TRBJ2-1 TRBV20-1 many CSARVRTSLSNEQFF TGCAGTGCTAGAGTCAGGACTAGCCTTTCGAATGAGCAGTTCTTC
. TRBJ2-7 TRBV9 . CASSAPPGYEQYF TGTGCCAGCAGCGCACCCCCCGGCTACGAGCAGTACTTC
. TRBJ2-7 TRBV7-9 few CASSLSGGHSNYEQYF TGTGCCAGCAGCTTATCCGGGGGCCACTCCAACTACGAGCAGTACTTC
TRBD2 TRBJ2-1 TRBV7-2 many CASSRTSLTYNEQFF TGTGCCAGCAGCCGGACTAGCTTAACCTACAATGAGCAGTTCTTC
TRBD1 TRBJ1-1 TRBV7-8 . CASSFRGRGSTNTEAFF TGTGCCAGCAGTTTCAGGGGGCGCGGGAGCACGAACACTGAAGCTTTCTTT
. TRBJ2-7 TRBV12-3/TRBV12-4 . CASSFSNYEQYF TGTGCCAGCAGTTTTTCCAACTACGAGCAGTACTTC
. TRBJ1-1 TRBV2 few CASSELGAEAFF TGTGCCAGCAGTGAATTGGGGGCTGAAGCTTTCTTT
TRBD1 TRBJ1-4 TRBV28 many CASSLTGTGREKLFF TGTGCCAGCAGCCTTACCGGGACAGGGAGAGAAAAACTGTTTTTT
. TRBJ1-4 TRBV6-4 many CASSDHLLKNCFF .
. TRBJ2-7 TRBV20-1 many CSARDPGGRSSYEQYF TGCAGTGCTAGAGATCCAGGCGGCAGGAGCTCCTACGAGCAGTACTTC
. TRBJ2-3 TRBV2 . CASEQGIADTQYF TGTGCCAGCGAACAGGGTATTGCAGATACGCAGTATTTT
. TRBJ2-1 TRBV30 . CAWSGSSSYNEQFF TGTGCCTGGAGTGGGTCTAGCTCCTACAATGAGCAGTTCTTC
. TRBJ1-6 TRBV5-8 many CASSLDTGYNSPLHF TGTGCCAGCAGCTTGGATACAGGATATAATTCACCCCTCCACTTT
TRBD1 TRBJ2-5 TRBV10-3 . CATQTGDQETQYF TGTGCCACCCAGACAGGGGATCAAGAGACCCAGTACTTC
TRBD2 TRBJ2-1 TRBV24-1 many CATSDYTSGRKVEQFF TGTGCCACCAGTGATTATACTAGCGGGAGAAAGGTTGAGCAGTTCTTC